This TCR beta chain comes out of a study of cytomegalovirus exposure and HLA in healthy donors. Notes on the study in general: It was in a later analysis that TCR association rates were seen to vary by HLA locus, highest for DRB1 and lowest for HLA-C.

Germline V gene lookup returns CDR1 SNHLY and CDR2 FYNNEI. The CDR3 is made up of 11 amino acids. V dropped 4 bases and J dropped 10 bases, with 10 bases sitting between them. Regarding this clone: As yet, its antigen is unknown.

In the PCR, 60 Vbeta and 13 Jbeta primers were used. This table comes from immunoSEQ multiplex PCR, and its TCRdb copy is limited to in-frame clones, with some not included. The specimen's table records approximately 75,000 clones. The sample taken for sequencing was PBMCs. V usage is TRBV2 and J usage is TRBJ2-5; a weak D match, TRBD1 (5 bases). The origin of this receptor is a boy between 10 and 17 years old in good health and CMV-seronegative. The CDR3 region has the DNA TGTGCCAGCAGTGTTCAGGGTGGCCAGTACTTC. This codes for CASSVQGGQYF.